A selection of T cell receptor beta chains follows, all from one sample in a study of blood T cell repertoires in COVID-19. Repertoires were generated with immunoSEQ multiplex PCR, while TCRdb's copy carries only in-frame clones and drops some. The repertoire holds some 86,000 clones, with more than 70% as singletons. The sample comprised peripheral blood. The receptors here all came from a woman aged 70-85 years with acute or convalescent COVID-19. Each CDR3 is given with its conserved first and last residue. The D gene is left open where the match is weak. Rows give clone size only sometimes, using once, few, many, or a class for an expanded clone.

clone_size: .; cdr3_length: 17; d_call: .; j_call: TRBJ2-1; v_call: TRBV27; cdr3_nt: TGTGCCAGCAGTTATAGAGGTGATAGCGGACTCTACAATGAGCAGTTCTTC; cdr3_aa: CASSYRGDSGLYNEQFF
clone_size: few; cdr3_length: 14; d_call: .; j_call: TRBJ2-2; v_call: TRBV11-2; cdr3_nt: TGTGCCAGCAGCGGTACAGGGTTCTCCGGGGAGCTGTTTTTT; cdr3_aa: CASSGTGFSGELFF
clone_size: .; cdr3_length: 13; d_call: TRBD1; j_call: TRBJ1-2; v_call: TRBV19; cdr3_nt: TGTGCCACCCGGGACAGGGGTAACTATGGCTACACCTTC; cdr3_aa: CATRDRGNYGYTF
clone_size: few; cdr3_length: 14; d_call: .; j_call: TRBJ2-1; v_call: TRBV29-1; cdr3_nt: TGCAGCGCCCGAGGAGCGGGCTCATACAATGAGCAGTTCTTC; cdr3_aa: CSARGAGSYNEQFF
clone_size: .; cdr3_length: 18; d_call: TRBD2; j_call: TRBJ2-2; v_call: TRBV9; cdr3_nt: TGTGCCAGCAGCGCCCGAGCGGGGGGGCCTCCCGGCAGCGGGGAGCTGTTTTTT; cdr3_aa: CASSARAGGPPGSGELFF
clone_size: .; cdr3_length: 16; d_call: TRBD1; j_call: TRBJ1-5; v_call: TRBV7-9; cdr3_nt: TGTGCCAGCAGCTTTGAGGGGTGGGACAGGGAGAGACCCCAGCATTTT; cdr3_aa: CASSFEGWDRERPQHF
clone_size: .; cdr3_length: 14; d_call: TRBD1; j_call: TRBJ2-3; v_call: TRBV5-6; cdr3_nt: TGTGCCAGCAGCAGGGGACAGGGGGCTAATACGCAGTATTTT; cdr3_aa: CASSRGQGANTQYF
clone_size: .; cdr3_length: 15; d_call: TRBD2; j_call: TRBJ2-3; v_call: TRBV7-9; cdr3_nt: TGTGCCAGCAGCTTAATAGCGGGAGGCCCCAATACGCAGTATTTT; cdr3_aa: CASSLIAGGPNTQYF
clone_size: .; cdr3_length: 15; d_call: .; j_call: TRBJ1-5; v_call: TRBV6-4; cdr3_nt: TGTGCCAGCAGTGATCAGGGGAAGCGGTATCAGCCCCAGCATTTT; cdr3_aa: CASSDQGKRYQPQHF
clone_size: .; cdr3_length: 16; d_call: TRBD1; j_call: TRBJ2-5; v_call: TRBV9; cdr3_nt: TGTGCCAGCAGCGTGGACACCAGGGGGCCGGGAGAGACCCAGTACTTC; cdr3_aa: CASSVDTRGPGETQYF
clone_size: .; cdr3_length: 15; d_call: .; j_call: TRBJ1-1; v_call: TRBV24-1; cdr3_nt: TGTGCCACCAGTGAATCAGGGGTTGGGAACACTGAAGCTTTCTTT; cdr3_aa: CATSESGVGNTEAFF
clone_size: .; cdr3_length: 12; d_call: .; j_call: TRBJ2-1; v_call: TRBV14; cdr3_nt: TGTGCCAGCAGCCAAGTAGTGTATGAGCAGTTCTTC; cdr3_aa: CASSQVVYEQFF
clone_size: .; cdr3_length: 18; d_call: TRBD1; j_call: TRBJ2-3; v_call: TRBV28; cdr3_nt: TGTGCCAGCAGCTCCCCGGCTGAGACGGACAGGTACACAGATACGCAGTATTTT; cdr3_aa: CASSSPAETDRYTDTQYF
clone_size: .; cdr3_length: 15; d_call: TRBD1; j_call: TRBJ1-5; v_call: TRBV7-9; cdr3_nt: TGTGCCAGCAGCCTAGTGGGGACAGCCGATCAGCCCCAGCATTTT; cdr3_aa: CASSLVGTADQPQHF
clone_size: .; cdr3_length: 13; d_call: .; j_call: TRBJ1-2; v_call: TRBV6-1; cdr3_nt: TGTGCCAGCAGTGAAATCAGGGTACACGGCTACACCTTC; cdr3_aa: CASSEIRVHGYTF
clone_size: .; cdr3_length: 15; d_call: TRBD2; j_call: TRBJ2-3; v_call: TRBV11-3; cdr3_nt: TGTGCCAGCAGCCCCCGGAGCGGGGACACAGATACGCAGTATTTT; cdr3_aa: CASSPRSGDTDTQYF
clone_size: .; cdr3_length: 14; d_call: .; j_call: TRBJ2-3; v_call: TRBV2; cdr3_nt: TGTGCCAGCAGTGACGTGGGCCGCACAGATACGCAGTATTTT; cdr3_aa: CASSDVGRTDTQYF
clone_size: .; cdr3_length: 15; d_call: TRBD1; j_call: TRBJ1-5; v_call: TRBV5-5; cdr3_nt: TGTGCCAGCAGCCTTAACAGGGGGCTTGGTCAGCCCCAGCATTTT; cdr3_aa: CASSLNRGLGQPQHF
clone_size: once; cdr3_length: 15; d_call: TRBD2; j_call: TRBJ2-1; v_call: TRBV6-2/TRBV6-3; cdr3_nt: TGTGCCAGCAGCACCACTAGCGGGAGGGCTAATGAGCAGTTCTTC; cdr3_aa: CASSTTSGRANEQFF
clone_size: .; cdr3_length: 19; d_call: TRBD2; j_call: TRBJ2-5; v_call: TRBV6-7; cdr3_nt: TGTGCCAGCAGTCGCCTAGCGGGGGGGCCAGGGGTCAGAGGAGAGACCCAGTACTTC; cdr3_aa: CASSRLAGGPGVRGETQYF
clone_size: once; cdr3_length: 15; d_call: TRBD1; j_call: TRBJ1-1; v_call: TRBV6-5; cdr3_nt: TGTGCCAGCACCCAACGACAGGGGGCGTTAGCAGGAGCTTTCTTT; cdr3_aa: CASTQRQGALAGAFF
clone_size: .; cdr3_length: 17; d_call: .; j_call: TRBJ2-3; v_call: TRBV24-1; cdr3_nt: TGTGCCACCAGTGATCCCCGGACAGTAACTAGCACAGATACGCAGTATTTT; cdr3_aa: CATSDPRTVTSTDTQYF
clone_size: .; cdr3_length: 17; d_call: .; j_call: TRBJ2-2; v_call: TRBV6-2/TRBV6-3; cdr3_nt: TGTGCCAGCAGTTATTTTCAGGTAGCGGCGAACACCGGGGAGCTGTTTTTT; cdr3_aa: CASSYFQVAANTGELFF
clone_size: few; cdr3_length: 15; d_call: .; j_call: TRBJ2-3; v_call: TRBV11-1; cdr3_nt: TGTGCCAGCAGCCCCAGAGGAAGTATCGGGGATACGCAGTATTTT; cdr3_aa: CASSPRGSIGDTQYF
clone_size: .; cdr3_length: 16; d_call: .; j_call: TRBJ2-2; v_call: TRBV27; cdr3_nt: TGTGCCAGCAGTTTATTGGCGGGCCGAGACACCGGGGAGCTGTTTTTT; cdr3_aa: CASSLLAGRDTGELFF
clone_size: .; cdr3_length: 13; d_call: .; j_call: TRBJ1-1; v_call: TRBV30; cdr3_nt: TGTGCCTGGAGTGTACTGGGAGGGGTTGAAGCTTTCTTT; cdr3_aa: CAWSVLGGVEAFF
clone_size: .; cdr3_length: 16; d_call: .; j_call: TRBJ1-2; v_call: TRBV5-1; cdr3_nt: TGCGCCAGCAGCTTGGGACAGCAGCTAGGCTACTATGGCTACACCTTC; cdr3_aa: CASSLGQQLGYYGYTF
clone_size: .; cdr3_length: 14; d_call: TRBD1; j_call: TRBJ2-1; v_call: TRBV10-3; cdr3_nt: TGTGCCATCAGTGATGGGACAGGGACCAATGAGCAGTTCTTC; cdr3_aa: CAISDGTGTNEQFF
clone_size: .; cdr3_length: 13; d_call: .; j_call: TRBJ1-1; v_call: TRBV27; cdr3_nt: TGTGCCAGCAGGTTCACAGGGTTCTCTGAAGCTTTCTTT; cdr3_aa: CASRFTGFSEAFF
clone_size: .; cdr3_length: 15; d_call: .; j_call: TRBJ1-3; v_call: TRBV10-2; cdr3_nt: TGCGCCAGCAGTGTCACGGGGGGCTCTGGAAACACCATATATTTT; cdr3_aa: CASSVTGGSGNTIYF
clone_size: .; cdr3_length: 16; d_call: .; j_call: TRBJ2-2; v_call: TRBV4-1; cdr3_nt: TGCGCCAGCAGCCAAGATACTGACATTAACACCGGGGAGCTGTTTTTT; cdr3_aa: CASSQDTDINTGELFF
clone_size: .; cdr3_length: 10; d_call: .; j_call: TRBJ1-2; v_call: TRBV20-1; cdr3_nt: TGCAGTGCCCCCGGTCGTAGGGGCGCCTTC; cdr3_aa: CSAPGRRGAF
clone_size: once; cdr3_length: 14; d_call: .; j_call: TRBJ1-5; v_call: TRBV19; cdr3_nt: TGTGCCAGTAGCAGGGACGAAGGGGGACAGCCCCAGCATTTT; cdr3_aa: CASSRDEGGQPQHF
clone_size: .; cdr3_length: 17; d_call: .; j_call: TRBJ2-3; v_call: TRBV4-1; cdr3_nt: TGCGCCAGCAGCCAAGATCAGGCGGGCTTGTCCACAGATACGCAGTATTTT; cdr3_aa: CASSQDQAGLSTDTQYF
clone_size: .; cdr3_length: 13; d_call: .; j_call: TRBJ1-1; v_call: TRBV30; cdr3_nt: TGTGCCTGGAGCGGGTACCGGGACACTGAAGCTTTCTTT; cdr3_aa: CAWSGYRDTEAFF
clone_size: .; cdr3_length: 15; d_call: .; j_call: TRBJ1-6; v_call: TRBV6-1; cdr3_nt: TGTGCCAGCAGTGATAACCAGGGCGTTAATTCACCCCTCCACTTT; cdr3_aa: CASSDNQGVNSPLHF
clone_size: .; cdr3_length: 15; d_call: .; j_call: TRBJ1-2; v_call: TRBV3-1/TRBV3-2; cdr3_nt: TGTGCCAGCAGCCAACGGAGTACAGGGCCCTATGGCTACACCTTC; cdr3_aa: CASSQRSTGPYGYTF
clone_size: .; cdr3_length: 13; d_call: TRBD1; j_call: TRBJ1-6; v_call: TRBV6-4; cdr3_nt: TGTGCCAGCCGGGACAGGGACAATTCACCCCTCCACTTT; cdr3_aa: CASRDRDNSPLHF
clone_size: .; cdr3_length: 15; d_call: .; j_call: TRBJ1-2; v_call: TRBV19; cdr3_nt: TGTGCCAGTAGTATTGGCCGACTGGGGGCTGATGGCTACACCTTC; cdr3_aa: CASSIGRLGADGYTF
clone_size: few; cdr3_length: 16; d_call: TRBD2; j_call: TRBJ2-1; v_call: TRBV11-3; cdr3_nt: TGTGCCAGCAGCTTACTAGCTAGCGGGATTAGCAATGAGCAGTTCTTC; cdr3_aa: CASSLLASGISNEQFF
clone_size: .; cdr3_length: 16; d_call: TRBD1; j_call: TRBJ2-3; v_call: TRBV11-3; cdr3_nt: TGTGCCAGCAGCGGGACCGGGGACAGGGGCTCAAATACGCAGTATTTT; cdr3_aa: CASSGTGDRGSNTQYF
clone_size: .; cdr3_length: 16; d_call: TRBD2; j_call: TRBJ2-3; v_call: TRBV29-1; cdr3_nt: TGCAGCGTTGTCTCGGTGATCGGCGGGAGGGGAGATACGCAGTATTTT; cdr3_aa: CSVVSVIGGRGDTQYF
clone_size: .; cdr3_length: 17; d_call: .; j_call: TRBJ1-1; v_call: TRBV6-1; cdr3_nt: TGTGCCAGCAGTGAACTTCAGGGGAGCATGGCTGACACTGAAGCTTTCTTT; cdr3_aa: CASSELQGSMADTEAFF
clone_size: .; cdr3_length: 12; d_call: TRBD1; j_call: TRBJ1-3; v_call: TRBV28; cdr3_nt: TGTGCCAGTTCGACAGGGAGAAACACCATATATTTT; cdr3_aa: CASSTGRNTIYF
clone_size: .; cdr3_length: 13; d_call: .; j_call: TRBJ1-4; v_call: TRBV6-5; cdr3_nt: TGTGCCAGCTCTGGCGGGAGGAATGAAAAACTGTTTTTT; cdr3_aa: CASSGGRNEKLFF
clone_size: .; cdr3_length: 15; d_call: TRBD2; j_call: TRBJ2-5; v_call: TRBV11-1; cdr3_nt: TGTGCCAGCACCCTTTTGCGGGGGGGGTCGAGGACCCAGTACTTC; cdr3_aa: CASTLLRGGSRTQYF
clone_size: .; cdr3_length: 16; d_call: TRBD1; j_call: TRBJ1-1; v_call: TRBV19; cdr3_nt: TGTGCCAGTAGTATGGACCCCGGGACAGGGGGCACTGAAGCTTTCTTT; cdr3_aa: CASSMDPGTGGTEAFF
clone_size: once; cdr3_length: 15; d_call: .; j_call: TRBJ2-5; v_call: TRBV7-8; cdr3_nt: TGTGCCAGCAGCCTTCAAGGGGGGGGCCAAGAGACCCAGTACTTC; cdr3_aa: CASSLQGGGQETQYF
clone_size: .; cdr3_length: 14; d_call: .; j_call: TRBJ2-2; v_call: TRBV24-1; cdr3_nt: TGTGCCACCTCAAACTCCGGGGGGCCCGGGGAGCTGTTTTTT; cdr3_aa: CATSNSGGPGELFF
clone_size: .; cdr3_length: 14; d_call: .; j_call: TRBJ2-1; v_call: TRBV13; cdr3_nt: TGTGCCAGCAGCTTGACTCCCGGGGACAATGAGCAGTTCTTC; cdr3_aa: CASSLTPGDNEQFF
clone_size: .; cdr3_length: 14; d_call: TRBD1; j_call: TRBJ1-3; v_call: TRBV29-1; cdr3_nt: TGCAGCGTTGCCCTACAGGGGGCTGGAAACACCATATATTTT; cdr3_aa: CSVALQGAGNTIYF
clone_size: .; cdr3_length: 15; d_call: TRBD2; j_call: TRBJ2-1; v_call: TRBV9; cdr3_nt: TGTGCCAGCAGCGCGAGCGGGAGTCAGGGCAATGAGCAGTTCTTC; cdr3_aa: CASSASGSQGNEQFF
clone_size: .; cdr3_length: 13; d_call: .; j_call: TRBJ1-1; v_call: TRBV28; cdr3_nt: TGTGCCATCGAAGGGGGGGGGCGGAATGAAGCTTTCTTT; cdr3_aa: CAIEGGGRNEAFF
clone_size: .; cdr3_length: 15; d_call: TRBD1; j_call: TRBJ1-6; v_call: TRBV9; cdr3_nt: TGTGCCAGCAGCTCCTCGACAGGGGGTAATTCACCCCTCCACTTT; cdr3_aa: CASSSSTGGNSPLHF
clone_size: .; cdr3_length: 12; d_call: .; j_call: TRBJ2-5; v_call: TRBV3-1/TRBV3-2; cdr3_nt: TGTGCCAGCAGCCAAGGGCGCGGGGCCCAGTACTTC; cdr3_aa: CASSQGRGAQYF
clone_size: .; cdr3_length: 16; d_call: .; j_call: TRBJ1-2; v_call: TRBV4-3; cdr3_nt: TGCGCCAACAGCCAAGATCGTCTGATGGGGGGTTGGGGCTACACCTTC; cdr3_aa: CANSQDRLMGGWGYTF
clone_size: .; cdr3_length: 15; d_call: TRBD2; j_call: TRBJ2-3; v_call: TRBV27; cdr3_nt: TGTGCCAGCAGTTTAGACGGGGGGGACACAGATACGCAGTATTTT; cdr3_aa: CASSLDGGDTDTQYF
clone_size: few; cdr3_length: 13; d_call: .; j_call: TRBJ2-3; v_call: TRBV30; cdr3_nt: TGTGCCTGGAGTGTACGGCGGGCAGATACGCAGTATTTT; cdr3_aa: CAWSVRRADTQYF
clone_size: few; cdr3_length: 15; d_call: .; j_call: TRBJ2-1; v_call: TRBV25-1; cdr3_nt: TGTGCCAGCAGTGAATTAGGAGGAGATCACAATGAGCAGTTCTTC; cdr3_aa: CASSELGGDHNEQFF